This TCR beta chain comes out of a study of T cells in tuberculosis. Looking at the study overall: IGRA-negative adolescents, IGRA-positive adolescents with latent tuberculosis and adults with active tuberculosis formed this South African cohort. General study points: Smaller distances to GMM-specific TCRs suggested their expansion in active tuberculosis.

A word on this clone: The antigen is undetermined.

Clones were read by immunoSEQ multiplex PCR, and TCRdb kept only the in-frame ones, dropping some. The sample holds over 25,000 clones, roughly 90% seen once. Sequenced sample: PBMCs. The clonotype comes from a donor aged 5-35 years with latent tuberculosis or without tuberculosis infection.

For the CDR3, the DNA is TGCGCCAGCAGCGCAACAGGGGGCTCTGGAAACACCATATATTTT. Translation gives CASSATGGSGNTIYF. V usage is TRBV5-1 and J usage is TRBJ1-3, with 8 bases matching TRBD1. Germline V lookup: CDR1 SGHRS, CDR2 YFSETQ. There are 15 residues in the CDR3. V dropped 4 bases and J dropped 0; count of bases not matched to a gene: 3. The full variable domain, in which reference TRBV5-1 and TRBJ1-3 provide the parts outside the CDR3, is KAGVTQTPRYLIKTRGQQVTLSCSPISGHRSVSWYQQTPGQGLQFLFEYFSETQRNKGNFPGRFSGRQFSNSRSEMNVSTLELGDSALYLCASSATGGSGNTIYFGEGSWLTVV.